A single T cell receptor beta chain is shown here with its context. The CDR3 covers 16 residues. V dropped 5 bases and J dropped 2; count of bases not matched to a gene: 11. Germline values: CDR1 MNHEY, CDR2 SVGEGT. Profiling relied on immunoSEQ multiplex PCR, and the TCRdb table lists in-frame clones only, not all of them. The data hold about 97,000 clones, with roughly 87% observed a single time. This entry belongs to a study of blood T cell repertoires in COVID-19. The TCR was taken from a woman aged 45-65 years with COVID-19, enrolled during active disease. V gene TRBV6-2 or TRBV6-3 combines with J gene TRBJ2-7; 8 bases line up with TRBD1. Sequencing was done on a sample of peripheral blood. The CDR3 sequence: CASSPQHPTGAYEQYF. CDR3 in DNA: TGTGCCAGCAGTCCCCAACATCCGACAGGGGCCTACGAGCAGTACTTC.